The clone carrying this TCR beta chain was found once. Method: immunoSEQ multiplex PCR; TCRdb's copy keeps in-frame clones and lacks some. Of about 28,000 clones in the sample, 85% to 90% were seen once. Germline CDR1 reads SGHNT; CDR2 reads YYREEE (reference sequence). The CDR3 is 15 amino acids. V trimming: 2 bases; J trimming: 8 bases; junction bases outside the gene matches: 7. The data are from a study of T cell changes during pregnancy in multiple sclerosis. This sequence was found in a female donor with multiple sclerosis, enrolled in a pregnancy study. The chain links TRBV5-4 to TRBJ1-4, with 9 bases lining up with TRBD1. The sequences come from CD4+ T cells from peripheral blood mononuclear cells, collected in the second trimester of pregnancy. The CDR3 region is CASSFGRTGVEKLFF. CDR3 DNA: TGTGCCAGCAGCTTCGGGAGGACAGGGGTCGAAAAACTGTTTTTT.